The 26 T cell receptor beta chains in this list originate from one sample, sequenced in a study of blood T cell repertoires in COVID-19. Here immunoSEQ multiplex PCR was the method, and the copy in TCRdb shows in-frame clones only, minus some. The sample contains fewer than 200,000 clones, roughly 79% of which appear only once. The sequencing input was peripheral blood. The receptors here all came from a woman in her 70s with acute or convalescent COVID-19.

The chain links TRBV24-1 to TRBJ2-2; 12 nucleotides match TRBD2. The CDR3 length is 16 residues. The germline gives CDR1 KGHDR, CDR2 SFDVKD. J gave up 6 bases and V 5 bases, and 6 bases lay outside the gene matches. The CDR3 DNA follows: TGTGCCACCAGTGCGACTAGCGGGAGAGGTCCCGGGGAGCTGTTTTTT. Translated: CATSATSGRGPGELFF.

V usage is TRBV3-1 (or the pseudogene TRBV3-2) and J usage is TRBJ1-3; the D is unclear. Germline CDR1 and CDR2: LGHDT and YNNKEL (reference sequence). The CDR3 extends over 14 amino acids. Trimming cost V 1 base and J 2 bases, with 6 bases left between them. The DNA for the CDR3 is TGTGCCAGCAGCCAAGGAGAGCCTGGAAACACCATATATTTT. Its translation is CASSQGEPGNTIYF.

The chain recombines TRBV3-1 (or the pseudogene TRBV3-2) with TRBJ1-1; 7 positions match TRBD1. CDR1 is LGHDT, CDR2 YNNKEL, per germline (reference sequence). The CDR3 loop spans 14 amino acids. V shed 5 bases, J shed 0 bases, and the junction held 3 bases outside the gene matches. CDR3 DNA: TGTGCCAGCAGCAACCAGGGGGTGAACACTGAAGCTTTCTTT. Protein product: CASSNQGVNTEAFF.

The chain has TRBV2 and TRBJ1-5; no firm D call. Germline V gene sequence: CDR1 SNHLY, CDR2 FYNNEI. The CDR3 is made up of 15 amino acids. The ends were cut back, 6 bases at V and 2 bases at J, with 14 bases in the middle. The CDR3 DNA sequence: TGTGCCAGCAGGGGAGTTGGCGGGGGCAATCAGCCCCAGCATTTT. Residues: CASRGVGGGNQPQHF.

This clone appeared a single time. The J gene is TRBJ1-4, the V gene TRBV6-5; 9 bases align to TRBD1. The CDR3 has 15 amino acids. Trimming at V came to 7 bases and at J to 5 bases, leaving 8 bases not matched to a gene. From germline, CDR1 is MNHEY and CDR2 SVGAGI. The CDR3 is CASKIDRGRNEKLFF. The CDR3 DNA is TGTGCCAGCAAGATCGACAGGGGGAGGAATGAAAAACTGTTTTTT.

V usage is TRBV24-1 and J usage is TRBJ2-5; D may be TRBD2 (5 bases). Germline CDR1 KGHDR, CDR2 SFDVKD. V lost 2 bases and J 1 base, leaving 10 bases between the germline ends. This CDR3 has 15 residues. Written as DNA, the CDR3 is TGTGCCACCAGTGATTACCCTAGCACCCAAGAGACCCAGTACTTC. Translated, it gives CATSDYPSTQETQYF.

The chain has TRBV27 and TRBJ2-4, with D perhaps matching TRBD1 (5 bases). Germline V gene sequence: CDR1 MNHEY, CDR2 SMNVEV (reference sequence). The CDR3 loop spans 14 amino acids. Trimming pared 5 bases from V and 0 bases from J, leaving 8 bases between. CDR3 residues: CASSPQGAKNIQYF. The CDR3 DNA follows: TGTGCCAGCAGTCCCCAGGGAGCCAAAAACATTCAGTACTTC.

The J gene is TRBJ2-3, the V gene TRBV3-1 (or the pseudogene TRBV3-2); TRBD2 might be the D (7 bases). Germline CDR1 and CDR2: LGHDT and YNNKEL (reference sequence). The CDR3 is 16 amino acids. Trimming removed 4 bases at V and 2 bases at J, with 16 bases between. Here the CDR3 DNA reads TGTGCCAGCAGCCCGCTAGGGGGAGGGAACACAGATACGCAGTATTTT. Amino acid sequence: CASSPLGGGNTDTQYF.

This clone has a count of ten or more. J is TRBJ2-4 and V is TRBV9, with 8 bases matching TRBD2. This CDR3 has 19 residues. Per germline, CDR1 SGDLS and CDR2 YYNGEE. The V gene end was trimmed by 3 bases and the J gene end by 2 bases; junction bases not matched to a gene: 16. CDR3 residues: CASSEWGPTSGNTKNIQYF. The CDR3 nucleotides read TGTGCCAGCAGCGAATGGGGGCCAACTAGCGGAAATACCAAAAACATTCAGTACTTC.

In nucleotides, the CDR3 is TGTGCCAGCAGCAACAGACTAGCGGGAGTTGGGGCCGCCAAAAACATTCAGTACTTC. It translates to CASSNRLAGVGAAKNIQYF. The rearrangement links TRBV2 to TRBJ2-4; 12 positions match TRBD2. Germline-derived CDR1 and CDR2 are SNHLY and FYNNEI. The CDR3 is 19 amino acids. Trimming removed 6 bases from V and 1 base from J; junction bases left unmatched: 13.

In DNA, the CDR3 is TGTGCCAGCAGCCTTGGGAGTCGATTAACTGAAGCTTTCTTT. This codes for CASSLGSRLTEAFF. This chain joins TRBV7-9 and TRBJ1-1; D unclear. CDR3 size: 14 residues. Germline V lookup: CDR1 SEHNR, CDR2 FQNEAQ (reference sequence). V gave up 5 bases and J gave up 5 bases, with 15 bases separating them.

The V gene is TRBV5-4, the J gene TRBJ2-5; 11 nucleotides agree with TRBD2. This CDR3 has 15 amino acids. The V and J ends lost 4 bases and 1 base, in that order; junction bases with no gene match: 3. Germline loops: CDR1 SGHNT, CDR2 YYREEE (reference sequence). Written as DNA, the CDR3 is TGTGCCAGCAGCGCCGGACTAGCGGGCCAAGAGACCCAGTACTTC. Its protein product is CASSAGLAGQETQYF.

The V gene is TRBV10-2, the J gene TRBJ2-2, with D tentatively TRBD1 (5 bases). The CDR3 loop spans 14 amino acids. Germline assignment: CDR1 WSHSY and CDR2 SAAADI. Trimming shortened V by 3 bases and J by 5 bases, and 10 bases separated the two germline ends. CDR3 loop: CASSEMGRTGELFF. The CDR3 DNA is TGCGCCAGCAGTGAAATGGGGCGGACCGGGGAGCTGTTTTTT.

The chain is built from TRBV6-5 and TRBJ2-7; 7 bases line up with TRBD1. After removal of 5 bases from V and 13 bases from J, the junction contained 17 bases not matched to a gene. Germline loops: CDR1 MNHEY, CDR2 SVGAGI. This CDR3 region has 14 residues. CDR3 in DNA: TGTGCCAGCAGTACACGACAGGGTGGGTTGGAAGGATACTTC. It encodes CASSTRQGGLEGYF.

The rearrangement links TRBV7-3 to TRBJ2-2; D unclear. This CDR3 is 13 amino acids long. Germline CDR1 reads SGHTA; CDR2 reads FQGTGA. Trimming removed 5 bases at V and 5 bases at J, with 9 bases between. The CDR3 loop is CASSPSGTGELFF. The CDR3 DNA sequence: TGTGCCAGCAGCCCGTCCGGGACCGGGGAGCTGTTTTTT.

The CDR3 DNA sequence: TGCGCCAGCAGCCAAGATGGGCTAGCGGGACTCTACGAGCAGTACTTC. Protein product: CASSQDGLAGLYEQYF. V gene TRBV4-1 combines with J gene TRBJ2-7, with TRBD2 matching 9 bases. This CDR3 comprises 16 residues. V trimming: 0 bases; J trimming: 3 bases; junction bases outside the gene matches: 6. CDR1 MGHRA and CDR2 YSYEKL come from the germline V gene.

The CDR3, as DNA: TGTGCCAGTAGTCCCCCCCCTGGGGAGCTGTTTTTT. It is translated as CASSPPPGELFF. The chain couples TRBV19 to TRBJ2-2; D unresolved. V lost 5 bases and J 8 bases, leaving 9 bases between the germline ends. CDR3 size: 12 residues. Germline loops: CDR1 LNHDA, CDR2 SQIVND (reference sequence). Variable domain in full (rest from reference TRBV19 and TRBJ2-2): DGGITQSPKYLFRKEGQNVTLSCEQNLNHDAMYWYRQDPGQGLRLIYYSQIVNDFQKGDIAEGYSVSREKKESFPLTVTSAQKNPTAFYLCASSPPPGELFFGEGSRLTVL.

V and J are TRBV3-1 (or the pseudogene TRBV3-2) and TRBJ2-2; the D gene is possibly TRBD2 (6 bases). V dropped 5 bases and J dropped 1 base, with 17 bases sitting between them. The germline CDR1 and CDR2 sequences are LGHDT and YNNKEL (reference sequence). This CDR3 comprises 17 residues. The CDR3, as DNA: TGTGCCAGCAGCACCCGCTGGGCGGGGCGGAACACCGGGGAGCTGTTTTTT. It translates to CASSTRWAGRNTGELFF.

CDR3 DNA sequence: TGTGCCAGCAGCTTAGGCGGCCCTAACTATGGCTACACCTTC. It yields the protein CASSLGGPNYGYTF. The chain employs TRBV7-9 and TRBJ1-2; D not certain. Germline CDR1 SEHNR, CDR2 FQNEAQ (reference sequence). V lost 1 base and J lost 0, with 6 bases in between. The CDR3 has 14 residues. Full variable domain (missing parts from reference TRBV7-9 and TRBJ1-2): DTGVSQNPRHKITKRGQNVTFRCDPISEHNRLYWYRQTLGQGPEFLTYFQNEAQLEKSRLLSDRFSAERPKGSFSTLEIQRTEQGDSAMYLCASSLGGPNYGYTFGSGTRLTVV.

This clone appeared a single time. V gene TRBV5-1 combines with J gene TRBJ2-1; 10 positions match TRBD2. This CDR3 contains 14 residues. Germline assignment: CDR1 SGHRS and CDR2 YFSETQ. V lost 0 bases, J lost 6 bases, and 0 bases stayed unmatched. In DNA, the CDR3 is TGCGCCAGCAGCTTGGAGCGGGAGGGCAATGAGCAGTTCTTC. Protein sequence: CASSLEREGNEQFF.

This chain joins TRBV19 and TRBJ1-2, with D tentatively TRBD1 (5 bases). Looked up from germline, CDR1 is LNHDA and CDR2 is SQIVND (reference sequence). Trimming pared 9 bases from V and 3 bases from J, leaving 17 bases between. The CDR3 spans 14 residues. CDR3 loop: CASAQGRGDYGYTF. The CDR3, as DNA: TGTGCCAGCGCCCAAGGTCGGGGGGACTATGGCTACACCTTC.

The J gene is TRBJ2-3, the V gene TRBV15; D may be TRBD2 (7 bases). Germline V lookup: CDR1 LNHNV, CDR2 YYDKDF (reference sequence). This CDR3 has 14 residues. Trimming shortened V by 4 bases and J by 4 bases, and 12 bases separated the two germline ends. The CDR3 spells CATSIGGAADTQYF. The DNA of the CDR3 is TGTGCCACCAGCATAGGGGGGGCGGCAGATACGCAGTATTTT. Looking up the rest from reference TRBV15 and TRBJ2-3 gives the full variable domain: DAMVIQNPRYQVTQFGKPVTLSCSQTLNHNVMYWYQQKSSQAPKLLFHYYDKDFNNEADTPDNFQSRRPNTSFCFLDIRSPGLGDTAMYLCATSIGGAADTQYFGPGTRLTVL.

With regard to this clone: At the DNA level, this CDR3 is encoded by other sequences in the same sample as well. The CDR3 DNA reads TGCGCCAGCAGCTTAGCTAGCGGAAGTTCCTACGAGCAGTACTTC. Its protein product is CASSLASGSSYEQYF. The genes are TRBV5-1 and TRBJ2-7; the match to TRBD2 covers 7 bases. V shed 2 bases and J 1 base; nucleotides not matched to a gene: 6. CDR3 size: 15 residues. From germline, CDR1 is SGHRS and CDR2 YFSETQ.

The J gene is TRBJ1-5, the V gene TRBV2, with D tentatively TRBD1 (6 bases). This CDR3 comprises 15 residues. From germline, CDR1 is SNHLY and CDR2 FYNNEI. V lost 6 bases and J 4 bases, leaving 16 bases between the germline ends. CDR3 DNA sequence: TGTGCCAGCAGCGAACAGGGTCTTGGGAATCAGCCCCAGCATTTT. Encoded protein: CASSEQGLGNQPQHF.

CDR3 residues: CASSLYLGHRTHNEQFF. CDR3 in DNA: TGTGCCAGCAGCTTATATCTCGGACACCGTACTCATAATGAGCAGTTCTTC. The rearrangement joins TRBV7-9 to TRBJ2-1; a possible D gene is TRBD1 (5 bases). The CDR3 spans 17 residues. V lost 2 bases and J lost 7, with 21 bases in between. Germline V gene data show CDR1 as SEHNR and CDR2 as FQNEAQ (reference sequence).

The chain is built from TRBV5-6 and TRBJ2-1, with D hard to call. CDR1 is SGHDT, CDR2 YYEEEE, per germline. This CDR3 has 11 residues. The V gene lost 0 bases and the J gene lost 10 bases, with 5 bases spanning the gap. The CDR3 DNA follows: TGTGCCAGCAGCTTGGTGCGGGAGCAGTTCTTC. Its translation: CASSLVREQFF.